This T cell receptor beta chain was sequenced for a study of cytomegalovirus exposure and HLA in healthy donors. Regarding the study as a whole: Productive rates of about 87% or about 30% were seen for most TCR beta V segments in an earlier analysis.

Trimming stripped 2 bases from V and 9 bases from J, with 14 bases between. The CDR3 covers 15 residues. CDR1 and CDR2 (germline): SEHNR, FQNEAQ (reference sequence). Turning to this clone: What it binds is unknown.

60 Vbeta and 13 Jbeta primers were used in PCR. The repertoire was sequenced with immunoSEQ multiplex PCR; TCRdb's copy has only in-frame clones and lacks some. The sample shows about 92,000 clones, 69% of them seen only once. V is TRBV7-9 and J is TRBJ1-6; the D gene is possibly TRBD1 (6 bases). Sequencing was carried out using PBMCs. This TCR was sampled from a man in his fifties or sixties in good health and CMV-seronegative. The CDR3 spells CASSLSPGVASPLHF. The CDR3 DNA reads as TGTGCCAGCAGCTTATCGCCAGGGGTGGCTTCACCCCTCCACTTT.